The T cell receptor beta chain under discussion was sequenced for a study of T-cell reconstitution after alpha-beta-depleted transplantation in children. The CDR3 is made up of 13 amino acids. The germline V and J ends were trimmed by 5 bases and 7 bases, with 11 bases remaining between them. The germline V gene has CDR1 SGHTA and CDR2 FQGNSA. As to this clonotype: What it binds is unknown. A much larger clone lies a single base off, so this may be a read error. This likely comes from a read error, as the CDR3 has no conserved phenylalanine or tryptophan at its end.

Study results and limitations: In some patients, recipient T cells and intrathymic progenitors surviving conditioning explained high day-60 diversity. T-cell counts and diversity at one year following transplant were attributed mainly to newly produced T cells. After transplant, at about two months, alpha-beta T cells were reportedly derived from several hundred expanded graft clones.

Using unique molecular identifiers, the investigators prepared the TCRbeta library. TCRdb itself ran the PCR reads through MiXCR, one entry per CDR3 protein. The sample has 32,000 or so distinct CDR3 sequences, 5.5% to 7% seen once. Sequencing used peripheral blood, obtained 60 days after TCRalphabeta/CD19-depleted stem cell transplant. The gene calls are TRBV7-2 and TRBJ1-4; D gene ambiguous. This receptor was obtained from a child under three years old who had a stem cell transplant for acute myeloid leukemia, so the T cells may come from the graft donor. The CDR3 loop is CASSPHMGEKLFL. For the CDR3, the DNA is TGTGCCAGCAGCCCCCACATGGGTGAAAAACTGTTTCTT.